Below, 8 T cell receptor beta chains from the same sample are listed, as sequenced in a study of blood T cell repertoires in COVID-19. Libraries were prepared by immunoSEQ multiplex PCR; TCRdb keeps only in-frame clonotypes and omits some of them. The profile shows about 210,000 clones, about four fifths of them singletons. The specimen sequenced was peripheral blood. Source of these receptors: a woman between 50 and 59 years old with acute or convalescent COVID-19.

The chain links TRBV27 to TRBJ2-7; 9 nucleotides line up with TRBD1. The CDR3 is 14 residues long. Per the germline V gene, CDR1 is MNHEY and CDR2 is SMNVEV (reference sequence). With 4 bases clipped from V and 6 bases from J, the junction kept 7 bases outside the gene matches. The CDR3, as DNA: TGTGCCAGCAGTTCACAGGGGGCAGACTCCGAGCAGTACTTC. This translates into CASSSQGADSEQYF.

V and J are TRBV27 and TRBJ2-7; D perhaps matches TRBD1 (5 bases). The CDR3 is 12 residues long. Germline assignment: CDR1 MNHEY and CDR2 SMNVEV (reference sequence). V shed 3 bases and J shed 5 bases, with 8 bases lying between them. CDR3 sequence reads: CASSFQGDEQYF. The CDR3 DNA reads TGTGCCAGCAGTTTTCAGGGTGACGAGCAGTACTTC.

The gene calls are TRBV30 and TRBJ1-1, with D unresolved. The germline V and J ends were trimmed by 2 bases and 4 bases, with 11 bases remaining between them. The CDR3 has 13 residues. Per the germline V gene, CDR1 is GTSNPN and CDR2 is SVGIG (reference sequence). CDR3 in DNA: TGTGCCTGGAGTAGGTGGGGAGGCACTGAAGCTTTCTTT. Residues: CAWSRWGGTEAFF.

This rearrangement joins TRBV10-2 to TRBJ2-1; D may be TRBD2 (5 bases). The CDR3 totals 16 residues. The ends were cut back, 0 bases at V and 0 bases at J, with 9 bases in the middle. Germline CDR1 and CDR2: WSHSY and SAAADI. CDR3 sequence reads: CASSESTGSSYNEQFF. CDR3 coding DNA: TGCGCCAGCAGTGAGTCGACGGGGAGCTCCTACAATGAGCAGTTCTTC.

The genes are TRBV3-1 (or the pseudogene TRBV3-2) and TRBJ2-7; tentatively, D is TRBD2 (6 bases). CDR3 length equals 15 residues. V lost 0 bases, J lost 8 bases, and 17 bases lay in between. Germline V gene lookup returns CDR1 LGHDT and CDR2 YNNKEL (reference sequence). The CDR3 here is CASSQDSSADAKQYF. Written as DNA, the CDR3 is TGTGCCAGCAGCCAAGATTCTAGCGCAGATGCAAAGCAGTACTTC.

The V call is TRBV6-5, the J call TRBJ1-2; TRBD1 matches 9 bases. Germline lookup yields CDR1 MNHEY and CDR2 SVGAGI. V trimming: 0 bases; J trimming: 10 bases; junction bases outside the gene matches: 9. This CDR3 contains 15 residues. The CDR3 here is CASSYSGQGRVAYTF. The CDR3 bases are TGTGCCAGCAGTTACTCGGGACAGGGTCGTGTGGCCTACACCTTC.

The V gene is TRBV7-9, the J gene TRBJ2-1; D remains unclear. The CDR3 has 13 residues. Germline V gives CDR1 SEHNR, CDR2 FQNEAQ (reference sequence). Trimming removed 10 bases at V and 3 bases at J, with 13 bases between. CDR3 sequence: CATAVQVYNEQFF. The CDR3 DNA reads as TGTGCCACAGCAGTGCAGGTCTACAATGAGCAGTTCTTC.

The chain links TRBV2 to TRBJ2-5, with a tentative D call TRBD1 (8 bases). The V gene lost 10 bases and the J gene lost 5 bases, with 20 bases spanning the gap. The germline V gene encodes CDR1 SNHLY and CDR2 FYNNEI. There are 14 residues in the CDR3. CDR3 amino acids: CAKGGAGGVETQYF. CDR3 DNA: TGTGCCAAAGGGGGGGCAGGGGGCGTGGAGACCCAGTACTTC. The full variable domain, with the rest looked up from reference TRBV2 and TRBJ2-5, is EPEVTQTPSHQVTQMGQEVILRCVPISNHLYFYWYRQILGQKVEFLVSFYNNEISEKSEIFDDQFSVERPDGSNFTLKIRSTKLEDSAMYFCAKGGAGGVETQYFGPGTRLLVL.